This is a list of T cell receptor beta chains from one sample in a study of blood T cell repertoires in COVID-19. Profiling relied on immunoSEQ multiplex PCR, and the TCRdb table lists in-frame clones only, not all of them. The sample includes some 46,000 clones, around four fifths of them seen just once. Sequenced input: peripheral blood. The source is a man in his 60s with active COVID-19. Both conserved end residues are part of each CDR3. Each record gives: D gene, J gene, clone size, V gene, CDR3 protein, CDR3 DNA. The D gene is left open where the match is weak. Only some rows state a clone size, as once, few, many or a class for expanded clones.

D: TRBD1; J: TRBJ1-6; size: few; V: TRBV27; CDR3: CASSATGSSYNSPLHF; DNA: TGTGCCTCTTCCGCGACAGGGAGCTCCTATAATTCACCCCTCCACTTT
D: NA; J: TRBJ2-3; size: NA; V: TRBV29-1; CDR3: CSVKAGPASTDTQYF; DNA: TGCAGCGTTAAGGCAGGGCCGGCTTCCACAGATACGCAGTATTTT
D: TRBD1; J: TRBJ1-2; size: NA; V: TRBV30; CDR3: CAWAPRDRETTGYTF; DNA: TGTGCCTGGGCTCCCCGGGACAGGGAAACAACAGGCTACACCTTC
D: NA; J: TRBJ2-3; size: NA; V: TRBV9; CDR3: CASSSEPDYSTDTQYF; DNA: TGTGCCAGCAGCTCAGAACCCGACTATAGCACAGATACGCAGTATTTT
D: TRBD2; J: TRBJ2-5; size: NA; V: TRBV24-1; CDR3: CATSEGTSGSRKTQYF; DNA: TGTGCCACCAGTGAGGGGACTAGCGGGAGTAGGAAGACCCAGTACTTC
D: NA; J: TRBJ2-1; size: few; V: TRBV7-2; CDR3: CASSHPASRGTNNEQFF; DNA: TGTGCCAGCAGCCACCCCGCCTCTAGGGGGACGAACAATGAGCAGTTCTTC
D: NA; J: TRBJ2-7; size: few; V: TRBV7-2; CDR3: CASSLGLDTPEQYF; DNA: TGTGCCAGCAGCTTAGGACTAGATACCCCCGAGCAGTACTTC
D: TRBD2; J: TRBJ2-7; size: NA; V: TRBV28; CDR3: CASSPPGLAGNYEQYF; DNA: TGTGCCAGCAGTCCCCCGGGACTAGCGGGTAATTACGAGCAGTACTTC
D: NA; J: TRBJ2-5; size: NA; V: TRBV5-1; CDR3: CASSLYPGVETQYF; DNA: TGCGCCAGCAGCTTGTACCCGGGAGTGGAGACCCAGTACTTC
D: TRBD2; J: TRBJ2-3; size: NA; V: TRBV2; CDR3: CASSGERGRITDTQYF; DNA: TGTGCCAGCAGTGGTGAGCGGGGGAGAATCACAGATACGCAGTATTTT
D: TRBD1; J: TRBJ1-1; size: NA; V: TRBV6-2/TRBV6-3; CDR3: CASSLTGVRNTEAFF; DNA: TGTGCCAGCAGTCTGACAGGGGTGAGGAACACTGAAGCTTTCTTT
D: NA; J: TRBJ2-7; size: NA; V: TRBV30; CDR3: CAWGDGVSSYEQYF; DNA: TGTGCCTGGGGGGACGGGGTTTCTTCCTACGAGCAGTACTTC
D: TRBD2; J: TRBJ2-1; size: NA; V: TRBV4-1; CDR3: CASSQVAGAEQFF; DNA: TGCGCCAGCAGCCAAGTAGCGGGGGCTGAGCAGTTCTTC
D: NA; J: TRBJ2-7; size: NA; V: TRBV27; CDR3: CASSSFAYSYEQYF; DNA: TGTGCCAGCAGTTCATTCGCCTATTCCTACGAGCAGTACTTC
D: TRBD1; J: TRBJ1-1; size: once; V: TRBV27; CDR3: CASSFGTAGTEAFF; DNA: TGTGCCAGCAGTTTTGGGACAGCTGGCACTGAAGCTTTCTTT
D: TRBD1; J: TRBJ1-4; size: few; V: TRBV7-9; CDR3: CASSPLTGGHEKLFF; DNA: TGTGCCAGCAGCCCCCTGACAGGGGGTCATGAAAAACTGTTTTTT
D: TRBD2; J: TRBJ2-1; size: once; V: TRBV25-1; CDR3: CASSELASGRIGEQFF; DNA: TGTGCCAGCAGTGAATTGGCTAGCGGGAGAATAGGTGAGCAGTTCTTC
D: TRBD2; J: TRBJ2-2; size: NA; V: TRBV4-2; CDR3: CASGAGGRTGELFF; DNA: TGTGCCAGCGGAGCGGGGGGGCGCACCGGGGAGCTGTTTTTT
D: TRBD2; J: TRBJ2-7; size: NA; V: TRBV5-1; CDR3: CASSLGAGGPYEQYF; DNA: TGCGCCAGCAGCTTGGGTGCGGGAGGGCCCTACGAGCAGTACTTC
D: NA; J: TRBJ1-4; size: NA; V: TRBV7-9; CDR3: CASSTLPNEKLFF; DNA: TGTGCCAGCTCGACTTTACCTAATGAAAAACTGTTTTTT
D: NA; J: TRBJ1-2; size: few; V: TRBV10-3; CDR3: CAISDGARGAYGYTF; DNA: TGTGCCATCAGTGATGGGGCTCGGGGGGCCTATGGCTACACCTTC
D: TRBD2; J: TRBJ2-7; size: NA; V: TRBV29-1; CDR3: CSVGLFSRGDSYEQYF; DNA: TGCAGCGTTGGATTGTTTTCCCGGGGGGACTCCTACGAGCAGTACTTC
D: NA; J: TRBJ2-7; size: NA; V: TRBV30; CDR3: CAWSRQGPYEQYF; DNA: TGTGCCTGGAGTCGGCAGGGTCCCTACGAGCAGTACTTC
D: TRBD1; J: TRBJ2-7; size: NA; V: TRBV7-9; CDR3: CASSLPRTGPTSYEQYF; DNA: TGTGCCAGCAGCTTACCGAGGACAGGGCCCACATCCTACGAGCAGTACTTC
D: TRBD2; J: TRBJ2-5; size: NA; V: TRBV7-3; CDR3: CASSTGLAGEETQYF; DNA: TGTGCCAGCAGCACTGGACTAGCGGGTGAGGAGACCCAGTACTTC
D: TRBD1; J: TRBJ1-2; size: NA; V: TRBV24-1; CDR3: CATMGQSPHGYTF; DNA: TGTGCCACCATGGGACAGTCCCCCCATGGCTACACCTTC
D: TRBD2; J: TRBJ2-7; size: NA; V: TRBV24-1; CDR3: CATSDPREGSYEQYF; DNA: TGTGCCACCAGTGACCCCAGGGAGGGGTCCTACGAGCAGTACTTC
D: NA; J: TRBJ1-3; size: NA; V: TRBV3-1/TRBV3-2; CDR3: CASSPPMTGGNIIYF; DNA: TGTGCCAGCAGCCCCCCCATGACAGGAGGAAACATCATATATTTT
D: NA; J: TRBJ1-4; size: NA; V: TRBV2; CDR3: CASLVEGREKLFF; DNA: TGTGCCAGCTTGGTAGAGGGTCGGGAAAAACTGTTTTTT
D: NA; J: TRBJ1-1; size: NA; V: TRBV28; CDR3: CATNSNTEAFF; DNA: TGTGCCACCAATTCCAACACTGAAGCTTTCTTT
D: TRBD2; J: TRBJ2-7; size: NA; V: TRBV5-1; CDR3: CASSLVAGPEYEQHF; DNA: TGCGCCAGCAGCTTGGTAGCGGGACCAGAATACGAGCAGCACTTC
D: TRBD1; J: TRBJ1-1; size: NA; V: TRBV12-3/TRBV12-4; CDR3: CASRTGGVAFF; DNA: TGTGCCAGCAGGACAGGGGGCGTCGCTTTCTTT
D: NA; J: TRBJ2-3; size: NA; V: TRBV11-2; CDR3: CASSPDSNADTQYF; DNA: TGTGCCAGCAGCCCCGACTCAAACGCCGATACGCAGTATTTT
D: TRBD1; J: TRBJ2-5; size: NA; V: TRBV28; CDR3: CASSFQGAGETQYF; DNA: TGTGCCAGCAGTTTCCAGGGGGCAGGAGAGACCCAGTACTTC
D: NA; J: TRBJ2-2; size: NA; V: TRBV7-2; CDR3: CASSLGLAGRNTGELFF; DNA: TGTGCCAGCAGCTTAGGTCTGGCGGGAAGGAACACCGGGGAGCTGTTTTTT
D: TRBD1; J: TRBJ2-5; size: NA; V: TRBV5-6; CDR3: CASSSGTGLRQETQYF; DNA: TGTGCCAGCAGTTCTGGGACAGGGTTACGCCAAGAGACCCAGTACTTC
D: TRBD1; J: TRBJ1-4; size: NA; V: TRBV19; CDR3: CASSRGPRGQTTNEKLFF; DNA: TGTGCCAGTAGTAGGGGACCCAGGGGGCAGACAACTAATGAAAAACTGTTTTTT
D: TRBD1; J: TRBJ1-5; size: NA; V: TRBV19; CDR3: CASRDGQGVYQPQHF; DNA: TGTGCCAGTAGGGACGGACAGGGGGTGTATCAGCCCCAGCATTTT
D: NA; J: TRBJ2-1; size: NA; V: TRBV7-2; CDR3: CASSSSGLSYNEQFF; DNA: TGTGCCAGCAGCTCCAGCGGGCTCTCCTACAATGAGCAGTTCTTC
D: TRBD1; J: TRBJ2-7; size: NA; V: TRBV19; CDR3: CASSRGQEHEQYF; DNA: TGTGCCAGTAGTAGGGGACAGGAGCACGAGCAGTACTTC
D: TRBD2; J: TRBJ2-7; size: NA; V: TRBV10-1; CDR3: CASKVVVRGGNSYEQYF; DNA: TGCGCCAGCAAGGTCGTTGTCCGGGGGGGGAACTCCTACGAGCAGTACTTC
D: NA; J: TRBJ2-3; size: NA; V: TRBV10-3; CDR3: CATNQGADTQYF; DNA: TGTGCCACCAATCAGGGTGCAGATACGCAGTATTTT
D: TRBD2; J: TRBJ2-7; size: few; V: TRBV6-2/TRBV6-3; CDR3: CASSYPAGGRYEQYF; DNA: TGTGCCAGCAGTTACCCAGCGGGGGGCCGCTACGAGCAGTACTTC
D: NA; J: TRBJ2-2; size: NA; V: TRBV7-3; CDR3: CASSLVRGDGELFF; DNA: TGTGCCAGCAGCTTAGTAAGGGGCGACGGGGAGCTGTTTTTT
D: NA; J: TRBJ1-5; size: NA; V: TRBV2; CDR3: CASRRGAGDSNQPQHF; DNA: TGTGCCAGCAGGCGGGGTGCAGGCGATAGCAATCAGCCCCAGCATTTT
D: TRBD1; J: TRBJ2-7; size: few; V: TRBV28; CDR3: CASSTGTGGVGEQYF; DNA: TGTGCCAGCAGTACAGGGACAGGGGGCGTCGGAGAGCAGTACTTC
D: TRBD1; J: TRBJ1-4; size: NA; V: TRBV28; CDR3: CASTDRAGGEKLFF; DNA: TGTGCCAGCACCGACAGGGCCGGTGGTGAAAAACTGTTTTTT
D: TRBD1; J: TRBJ2-1; size: once; V: TRBV7-9; CDR3: CASRSLTGAYNEQFF; DNA: TGTGCCAGCAGGTCGCTTACAGGGGCCTACAATGAGCAGTTCTTC
D: TRBD2; J: TRBJ2-7; size: NA; V: TRBV25-1; CDR3: CASSEWVAGGPYEQYF; DNA: TGTGCCAGCAGTGAATGGGTAGCGGGAGGGCCCTACGAGCAGTACTTC
D: NA; J: TRBJ2-3; size: NA; V: TRBV3-1/TRBV3-2; CDR3: CASSQRLEGTDTQYF; DNA: TGTGCCAGCAGCCAAAGACTAGAGGGGACAGATACGCAGTATTTT
D: NA; J: TRBJ2-2; size: NA; V: TRBV4-1; CDR3: CASSPQGQLNTGELFF; DNA: TGCGCCAGCAGCCCCCAGGGGCAACTTAACACCGGGGAGCTGTTTTTT
D: TRBD1; J: TRBJ2-5; size: NA; V: TRBV4-1; CDR3: CASSQVPPGTGGETQYF; DNA: TGCGCCAGCAGCCAAGTGCCCCCCGGGACAGGGGGCGAGACCCAGTACTTC
D: NA; J: TRBJ2-3; size: NA; V: TRBV21-1; CDR3: CASSKLGRVPDTQYF; DNA: TGTGCCAGCAGCAAATTAGGTCGGGTCCCAGATACGCAGTATTTT
D: TRBD1; J: TRBJ1-6; size: NA; V: TRBV11-2; CDR3: CASSLETGAGSPLHF; DNA: TGTGCCAGCAGCTTAGAAACAGGGGCAGGGTCACCCCTCCACTTT
D: NA; J: TRBJ2-7; size: NA; V: TRBV21-1; CDR3: CASSKVGGPRLYEQYF; DNA: TGTGCCAGCAGCAAAGTGGGGGGTCCCCGACTTTACGAGCAGTACTTC
D: TRBD2; J: TRBJ2-1; size: NA; V: TRBV7-2; CDR3: CASSLRREGLNEQFF; DNA: TGTGCCAGCAGCTTACGGCGGGAGGGCCTCAATGAGCAGTTCTTC
D: NA; J: TRBJ1-5; size: NA; V: TRBV27; CDR3: CASSKPGRTRSPNQPQHF; DNA: TGTGCCAGCAGTAAACCGGGACGGACTAGAAGCCCTAATCAGCCCCAGCATTTT